The TCR beta chain described here comes from a study of tumor-infiltrating lymphocytes in primary liver carcinoma. Study summary: The tumors ranged from about 4.2 to 10 cm across and fell within stage T1-T3 N0M0. Study-wide results and caveats: It was tumor-adjacent and tumor-blood pairs that overlapped less than tumor region pairs did.

On this clonotype itself: Its antigen is not identified.

The authors made TCR beta cDNA from 450 to 600 ng total RNA with a constant-region primer. Three rounds of nested multiplex PCR with slightly modified ARM-PCR produced TCR beta libraries. Amplification in the first two PCR rounds was performed using TRBV1-TRBV30 forward primers and a C-beta reverse primer for around 10 cycles each. TCRdb recomputed calls from the multiplex PCR reads with MiXCR, one row per CDR3 protein. The sample has fewer than 400,000 distinct CDR3 sequences, approximately 60% seen once; the top ten hold roughly 9%. CDR3 size: 14 residues. V trimming: 7 bases; J trimming: 3 bases; junction bases outside the gene matches: 3. The germline V gene has CDR1 MDHEN and CDR2 SYDVKM. For blood RNA, unsorted whole blood served as the source, and germline DNA was extracted too.

V usage is TRBV28 and J usage is TRBJ2-7; 13 nucleotides line up with TRBD2. The source of this sequence is a man in his forties or fifties with primary liver carcinoma and hepatitis B virus infection. The sequenced material came from peripheral blood. The CDR3 is CASIRTSGSYEQYF. CDR3 DNA: TGTGCCAGCATTAGGACTAGCGGGAGCTACGAGCAGTACTTC.